Listed below are T cell receptor beta chains from one sample, sequenced in a study of CD8 T cells in ankylosing spondylitis. One entry per CDR3 protein, called by TCRdb with MiXCR from the 5' RACE reads. The sample comprises around 770,000 distinct CDR3 sequences, roughly 20% of which are singletons, and under 20% rests with the top ten. The sample consisted of blood, either unsorted or a sorted T cell fraction (not recorded which). Receptor source: a male donor with ankylosing spondylitis. Each CDR3 is given with its conserved first and last residue. D genes are given only for firm matches. Only some rows state a clone size, as once, few, many or a class for expanded clones.

d_call: TRBD2
j_call: TRBJ2-3
v_call: TRBV3-1
clone_size: NA
cdr3_length: 17
cdr3_nt: TGTGCCAGCAGCCAAGTAACGGGGGGAGTTCTCACAGATACGCAGTATTTT
cdr3_aa: CASSQVTGGVLTDTQYF

d_call: NA
j_call: TRBJ1-5
v_call: TRBV7-2
clone_size: NA
cdr3_length: 14
cdr3_nt: TGTGCCAGCAGCTTAGGTACCGGGATGCAGCCCCAGCATTTT
cdr3_aa: CASSLGTGMQPQHF

d_call: NA
j_call: TRBJ2-7
v_call: TRBV4-1
clone_size: NA
cdr3_length: 13
cdr3_nt: TGCGCCAGCAGCCCCCCCGGTCACTACGAGCAGTACTTC
cdr3_aa: CASSPPGHYEQYF

d_call: TRBD1
j_call: TRBJ2-1
v_call: TRBV5-1
clone_size: NA
cdr3_length: 16
cdr3_nt: TGCGCCAGCAGCTCCTCCCAGGGGGCTAACTACAATGAGCAGTTCTTC
cdr3_aa: CASSSSQGANYNEQFF

d_call: TRBD2
j_call: TRBJ2-3
v_call: TRBV5-4
clone_size: NA
cdr3_length: 18
cdr3_nt: TGTGCCAGCAGCTTGGGGAAGCGGGGGGGCCAAGGCACAGATACGCAGTATTTT
cdr3_aa: CASSLGKRGGQGTDTQYF

d_call: TRBD1
j_call: TRBJ2-7
v_call: TRBV7-2
clone_size: few
cdr3_length: 15
cdr3_nt: TGTGCCAGCAGCACCCGTACCGGGACAGGGTACGAGCAGTACTTC
cdr3_aa: CASSTRTGTGYEQYF

d_call: TRBD1
j_call: TRBJ1-6
v_call: TRBV20-1
clone_size: few
cdr3_length: 15
cdr3_nt: TGCAGTGCTACGGACAGGAGCTCCTATAATTCACCCCTCCACTTT
cdr3_aa: CSATDRSSYNSPLHF

d_call: TRBD1
j_call: TRBJ2-2
v_call: TRBV12-3/TRBV12-4
clone_size: few
cdr3_length: 15
cdr3_nt: TGTGCCAGCAGTTCAGGGGGAGTGAGCACCGGGGAGCTGTTTTTT
cdr3_aa: CASSSGGVSTGELFF

d_call: NA
j_call: TRBJ2-7
v_call: TRBV4-2
clone_size: NA
cdr3_length: 14
cdr3_nt: TGTGCCAGCAGCCAAGTCGACAGGATCTACGAGCAGTACTTC
cdr3_aa: CASSQVDRIYEQYF

d_call: NA
j_call: TRBJ2-7
v_call: TRBV20-1
clone_size: NA
cdr3_length: 18
cdr3_nt: TGCAGTGCTATAGGTGGTCTGGAGAGCGGGCAGGAATCCTACGAGCAGTACTTC
cdr3_aa: CSAIGGLESGQESYEQYF

d_call: TRBD1
j_call: TRBJ1-5
v_call: TRBV9
clone_size: NA
cdr3_length: 15
cdr3_nt: TGTGCCAGCAGCGCACAGGGGGCCGTCGGTCAGCCCCAGCATTTT
cdr3_aa: CASSAQGAVGQPQHF

d_call: TRBD2
j_call: TRBJ2-7
v_call: TRBV7-2
clone_size: NA
cdr3_length: 16
cdr3_nt: TGTGCCAGCAGCTCGAGGGGGGGACTAGTTAACTACGAGCAGTACTTC
cdr3_aa: CASSSRGGLVNYEQYF

d_call: NA
j_call: TRBJ2-1
v_call: TRBV3-1
clone_size: few
cdr3_length: 14
cdr3_nt: TGTGCCAGCAGCGTTACGGGAGTTTACAATGAGCAGTTCTTC
cdr3_aa: CASSVTGVYNEQFF

d_call: NA
j_call: TRBJ2-5
v_call: TRBV5-6
clone_size: NA
cdr3_length: 13
cdr3_nt: TGTGCCAGCAGCTTAGAACTAAGAGAGACCCAGTACTTC
cdr3_aa: CASSLELRETQYF

d_call: TRBD1
j_call: TRBJ2-5
v_call: TRBV7-2
clone_size: NA
cdr3_length: 15
cdr3_nt: TGTGCCAGCAGGGAGACCGGGACAGGGGGAGAGACCCAGTACTTC
cdr3_aa: CASRETGTGGETQYF

d_call: TRBD1
j_call: TRBJ2-1
v_call: TRBV7-9
clone_size: NA
cdr3_length: 15
cdr3_nt: TGTGCCAGCAGCTTATATCGGACAGGAGGAAATGAGCAGTTCTTC
cdr3_aa: CASSLYRTGGNEQFF

d_call: NA
j_call: TRBJ2-2
v_call: TRBV29-1
clone_size: NA
cdr3_length: 13
cdr3_nt: TGCAGCGCACGGCGCTTGGGGACCGGGGAGCTGTTTTTT
cdr3_aa: CSARRLGTGELFF

d_call: NA
j_call: TRBJ2-1
v_call: TRBV6-5
clone_size: NA
cdr3_length: 15
cdr3_nt: TGTGCCAGCAGTTACTCGGTGGACAGTTCATATGAGCAGTTCTTC
cdr3_aa: CASSYSVDSSYEQFF

d_call: NA
j_call: TRBJ2-2
v_call: TRBV5-1
clone_size: NA
cdr3_length: 16
cdr3_nt: TGCGCCAGCAGCTTGGCCGGGTTGAGCAACACCGGGGAGCTGTTTTTT
cdr3_aa: CASSLAGLSNTGELFF

d_call: TRBD2
j_call: TRBJ2-2
v_call: TRBV4-1
clone_size: few
cdr3_length: 15
cdr3_nt: TGCGCCAGCAGCCAAGTAGGGACTAGGGACGGGGAGCTGTTTTTT
cdr3_aa: CASSQVGTRDGELFF

d_call: NA
j_call: TRBJ2-2
v_call: TRBV5-6
clone_size: NA
cdr3_length: 19
cdr3_nt: TGTGCCAGCAGCTTGGGTTGGGCAGTTTCCGAAACGAACACCGGGGAGCTGTTTTTT
cdr3_aa: CASSLGWAVSETNTGELFF

d_call: NA
j_call: TRBJ1-2
v_call: TRBV30
clone_size: few
cdr3_length: 12
cdr3_nt: TGTGCCTGGAGTTCCGGACGAGAGGGCTACACCTTC
cdr3_aa: CAWSSGREGYTF

d_call: TRBD1
j_call: TRBJ2-7
v_call: TRBV6-1
clone_size: few
cdr3_length: 16
cdr3_nt: TGTGCCAGCAGTGAACAGACAGGGGCCGGAAGCTACGAGCAGTACTTC
cdr3_aa: CASSEQTGAGSYEQYF

d_call: NA
j_call: TRBJ2-2
v_call: TRBV7-3
clone_size: NA
cdr3_length: 18
cdr3_nt: TGTGCCAGCAGCTTTGAGGTCCTTGACAGTTCGAACACCGGGGAGCTGTTTTTT
cdr3_aa: CASSFEVLDSSNTGELFF

d_call: NA
j_call: TRBJ2-7
v_call: TRBV4-2
clone_size: few
cdr3_length: 15
cdr3_nt: TGTGCCAGCAGCCAAGAGGAACGGGTGGACTACGAGCAGTACTTC
cdr3_aa: CASSQEERVDYEQYF

d_call: TRBD2
j_call: TRBJ2-1
v_call: TRBV4-3
clone_size: many
cdr3_length: 17
cdr3_nt: TGCGCCAGCAGCCAAGAAATGGGAAGCGGGAGTAGGAATGAGCAGTTCTTC
cdr3_aa: CASSQEMGSGSRNEQFF

d_call: TRBD2
j_call: TRBJ2-1
v_call: TRBV6-2/TRBV6-3
clone_size: NA
cdr3_length: 14
cdr3_nt: TGTGCCACCCAAGGGCGGGGGGATCTGGATGAGCAGTTCTTC
cdr3_aa: CATQGRGDLDEQFF

d_call: TRBD2
j_call: TRBJ2-7
v_call: TRBV5-6
clone_size: NA
cdr3_length: 17
cdr3_nt: TGTGCCAGCAGAGGTCGCGGGGGGCCGGGAAACTTATACGAGCAGTACTTC
cdr3_aa: CASRGRGGPGNLYEQYF

d_call: NA
j_call: TRBJ1-3
v_call: TRBV6-2/TRBV6-3
clone_size: few
cdr3_length: 16
cdr3_nt: TGTGCCAGCACCAACGGGGGCGCCGTCTCTGGAAACACCATATATTTT
cdr3_aa: CASTNGGAVSGNTIYF

d_call: NA
j_call: TRBJ1-1
v_call: TRBV2
clone_size: few
cdr3_length: 14
cdr3_nt: TGTGCCAGCAGTGTTGGGCATACGGACACTGAAGCTTTCTTT
cdr3_aa: CASSVGHTDTEAFF

d_call: NA
j_call: TRBJ1-5
v_call: TRBV27
clone_size: many
cdr3_length: 13
cdr3_nt: TGTGCCAGCAGTTTAGTGATCAATCAGCCCCAGCATTTT
cdr3_aa: CASSLVINQPQHF

d_call: NA
j_call: TRBJ2-5
v_call: TRBV7-8
clone_size: NA
cdr3_length: 12
cdr3_nt: TGTGCCAGCAGCTTCTATAGGGAGACCCAGTACTTC
cdr3_aa: CASSFYRETQYF

d_call: NA
j_call: TRBJ2-3
v_call: TRBV7-8
clone_size: NA
cdr3_length: 14
cdr3_nt: TGTGCCAGCAGCTTACTAGAGAGCACAGATACGCAGTATTTT
cdr3_aa: CASSLLESTDTQYF

d_call: NA
j_call: TRBJ1-4
v_call: TRBV15
clone_size: few
cdr3_length: 17
cdr3_nt: TGTGCCACCAGCCCACGAACCCTTAGGGCAACTAATGAAAAACTGTTTTTT
cdr3_aa: CATSPRTLRATNEKLFF

d_call: NA
j_call: TRBJ2-1
v_call: TRBV28
clone_size: few
cdr3_length: 14
cdr3_nt: TGTGCCAGCAGTGGAAGGCCCTCAAGTAATGAGCAGTTCTTC
cdr3_aa: CASSGRPSSNEQFF

d_call: TRBD1
j_call: TRBJ2-2
v_call: TRBV6-1
clone_size: few
cdr3_length: 16
cdr3_nt: TGTGCCAGCAGACTACGACAGGGGTTCGGTGCCGGGGAGCTGTTTTTT
cdr3_aa: CASRLRQGFGAGELFF

d_call: NA
j_call: TRBJ1-5
v_call: TRBV28
clone_size: many
cdr3_length: 17
cdr3_nt: TGTGCCAGCAGTCCCCGACAGCCTGAATGGATCAATCAGCCCCAGCATTTT
cdr3_aa: CASSPRQPEWINQPQHF

d_call: NA
j_call: TRBJ2-1
v_call: TRBV6-2/TRBV6-3
clone_size: NA
cdr3_length: 13
cdr3_nt: TGTGCCAGCAGTCGCCCCGAGCGACCTGAGCAGTTCTTC
cdr3_aa: CASSRPERPEQFF

d_call: TRBD2
j_call: TRBJ2-5
v_call: TRBV7-9
clone_size: few
cdr3_length: 14
cdr3_nt: TGTGCCAGCAGCCCCCAGCGGGAGGTCGAGACCCAGTACTTC
cdr3_aa: CASSPQREVETQYF

d_call: TRBD2
j_call: TRBJ2-3
v_call: TRBV20-1
clone_size: NA
cdr3_length: 15
cdr3_nt: TGCAGTGCTAGAGATGGGGCGGGAGCCGCAGATACGCAGTATTTT
cdr3_aa: CSARDGAGAADTQYF

d_call: NA
j_call: TRBJ2-1
v_call: TRBV5-5
clone_size: NA
cdr3_length: 15
cdr3_nt: TGTGCCAGCAGCTGGGAACTAGCCTCCTACAATGAGCAGTTCTTC
cdr3_aa: CASSWELASYNEQFF

d_call: NA
j_call: TRBJ2-1
v_call: TRBV10-3
clone_size: many
cdr3_length: 11
cdr3_nt: TGTGCCATCAGTGAAGCGAATGAGCAGTTCTTC
cdr3_aa: CAISEANEQFF

d_call: TRBD2
j_call: TRBJ2-1
v_call: TRBV20-1
clone_size: few
cdr3_length: 15
cdr3_nt: TGCAGTGCTCGGGGACTAGCGGGAGCGATCGATGAGCAGTTCTTC
cdr3_aa: CSARGLAGAIDEQFF

d_call: NA
j_call: TRBJ1-2
v_call: TRBV29-1
clone_size: few
cdr3_length: 14
cdr3_nt: TGCAGCGTCGAAATGGGGGTCACTAACTATGGCTACACCTTC
cdr3_aa: CSVEMGVTNYGYTF

d_call: NA
j_call: TRBJ2-2
v_call: TRBV13
clone_size: many
cdr3_length: 15
cdr3_nt: TGTGCCAGCAGCATTGGGACGGGTAACACCGGGGAGCTGTTTTTT
cdr3_aa: CASSIGTGNTGELFF

d_call: NA
j_call: TRBJ2-2
v_call: TRBV9
clone_size: NA
cdr3_length: 15
cdr3_nt: TGTGCCAGCAGCGTATTTGGAGGGGAGGCCGGGGAGCTGTTTTTT
cdr3_aa: CASSVFGGEAGELFF